This T cell receptor beta chain was identified in a study of CD8 T cells in Susac syndrome. Random hexamers were used to reverse transcribe roughly 0.5 to 1 ug of RNA. Amplification of TCR beta CDR3 by immunoSEQ multiplex PCR spanned 54 Vbeta and 13 Jbeta. Each CDR3 protein is one row after TCRdb ran MiXCR on the immunoSEQ multiplex PCR reads. The table shows approximately 180,000 distinct CDR3 sequences, with 95% occurring only once. CD8+ and CD4+ T cells taken from blood had their TCR beta sequenced. The CDR3 runs to 14 residues. Germline CDR1 is LGHNA and CDR2 is YNFKEQ. Trimming pared 5 bases from V and 8 bases from J, leaving 16 bases between.

The sequence derives from a human donor with multiple sclerosis. This chain connects TRBV4-2 to TRBJ1-5; D is perhaps TRBD1 (6 bases). The sequenced sample consisted of CD4+ T cells from PBMCs. CDR3 in DNA: TGTGCCAGCAGCACGGTTCCATCAGGGGAGCCCCAGCATTTT. It yields the protein CASSTVPSGEPQHF.